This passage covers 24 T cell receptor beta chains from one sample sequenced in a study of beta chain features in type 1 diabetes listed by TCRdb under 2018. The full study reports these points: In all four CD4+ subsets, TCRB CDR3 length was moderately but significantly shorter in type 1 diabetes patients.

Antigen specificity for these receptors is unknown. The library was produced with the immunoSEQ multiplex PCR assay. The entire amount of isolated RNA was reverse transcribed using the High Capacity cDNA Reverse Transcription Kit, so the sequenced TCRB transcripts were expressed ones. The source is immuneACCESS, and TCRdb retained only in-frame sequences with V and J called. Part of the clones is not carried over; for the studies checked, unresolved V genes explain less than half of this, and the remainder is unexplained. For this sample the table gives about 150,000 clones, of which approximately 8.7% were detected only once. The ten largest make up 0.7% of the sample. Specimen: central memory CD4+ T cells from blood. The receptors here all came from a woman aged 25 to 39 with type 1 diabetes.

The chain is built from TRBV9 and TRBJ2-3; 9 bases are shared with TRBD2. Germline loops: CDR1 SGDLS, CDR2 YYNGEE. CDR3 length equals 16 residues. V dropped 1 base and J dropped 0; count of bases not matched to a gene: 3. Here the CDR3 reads CASSVSSGDSTDTQYF. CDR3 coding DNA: TGTGCCAGCAGCGTATCTAGCGGGGATAGCACAGATACGCAGTATTTT.

The CDR3 region is CASSPGASPLDTQYF. Written as DNA, the CDR3 is TGTGCCAGCTCCCCAGGGGCTTCCCCCCTCGATACGCAGTATTTT. J is TRBJ2-3 and V is TRBV18; maybe TRBD1 (6 bases). The CDR3 runs 15 residues. Trimming removed 6 bases at V and 6 bases at J, with 19 bases between. Germline assignment: CDR1 KGHSH and CDR2 LQKENI.

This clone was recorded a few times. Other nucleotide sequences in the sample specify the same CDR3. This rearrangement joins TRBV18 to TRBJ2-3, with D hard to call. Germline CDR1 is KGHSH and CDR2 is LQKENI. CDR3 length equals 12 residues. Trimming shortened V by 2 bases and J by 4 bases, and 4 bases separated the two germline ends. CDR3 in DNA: TGTGCCAGCTCACCAGGCCCAGATACGCAGTATTTT. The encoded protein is CASSPGPDTQYF. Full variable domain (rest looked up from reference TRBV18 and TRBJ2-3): NAGVMQNPRHLVRRRGQEARLRCSPMKGHSHVYWYRQLPEEGLKFMVYLQKENIIDESGMPKERFSAEFPKEGPSILRIQQVVRGDSAAYFCASSPGPDTQYFGPGTRLTVL.

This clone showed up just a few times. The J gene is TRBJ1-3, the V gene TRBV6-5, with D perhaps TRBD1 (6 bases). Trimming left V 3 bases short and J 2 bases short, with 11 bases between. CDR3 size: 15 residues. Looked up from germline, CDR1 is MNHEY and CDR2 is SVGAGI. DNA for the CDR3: TGTGCCAGCAGTTATGGCAGGGGCGCTGGAAACACCATATATTTT. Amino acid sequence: CASSYGRGAGNTIYF.

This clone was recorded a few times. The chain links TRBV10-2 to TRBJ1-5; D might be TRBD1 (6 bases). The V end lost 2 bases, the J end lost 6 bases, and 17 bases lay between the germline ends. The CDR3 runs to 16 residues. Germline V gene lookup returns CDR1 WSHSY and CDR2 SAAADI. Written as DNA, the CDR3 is TGCGCCAGCAGTGAGACAGGGTCGGTGGTGGGTCAGCCCCAGCATTTT. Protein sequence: CASSETGSVVGQPQHF.

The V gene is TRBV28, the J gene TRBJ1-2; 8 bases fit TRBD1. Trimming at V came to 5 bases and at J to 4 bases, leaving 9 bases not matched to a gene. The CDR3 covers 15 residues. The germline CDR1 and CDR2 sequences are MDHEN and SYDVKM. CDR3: CASSQGQGGTYGYTF. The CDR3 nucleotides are TGTGCCAGCAGTCAAGGACAGGGAGGGACCTATGGCTACACCTTC.

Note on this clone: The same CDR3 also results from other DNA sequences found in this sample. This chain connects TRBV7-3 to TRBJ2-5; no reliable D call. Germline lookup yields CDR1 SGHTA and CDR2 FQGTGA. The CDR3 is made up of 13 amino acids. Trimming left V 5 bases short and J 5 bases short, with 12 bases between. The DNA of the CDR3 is TGTGCCAGCAGCCCAGCTAGGTCGGAGACCCAGTACTTC. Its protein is CASSPARSETQYF.

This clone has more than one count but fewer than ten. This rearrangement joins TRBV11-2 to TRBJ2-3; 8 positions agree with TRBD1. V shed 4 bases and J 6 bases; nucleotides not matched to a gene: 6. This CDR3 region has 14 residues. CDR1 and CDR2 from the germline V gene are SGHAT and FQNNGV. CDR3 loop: CASSSATGGDTQYF. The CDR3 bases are TGTGCCAGCAGCTCCGCTACAGGGGGGGATACGCAGTATTTT.

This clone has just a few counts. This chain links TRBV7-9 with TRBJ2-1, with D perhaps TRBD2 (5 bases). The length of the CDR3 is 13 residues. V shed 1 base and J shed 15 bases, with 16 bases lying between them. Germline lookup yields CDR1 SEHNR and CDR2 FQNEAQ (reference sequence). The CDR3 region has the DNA TGTGCCAGCAGCTTAGAGGACTTGCCTGAGGGGTTCTTC. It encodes CASSLEDLPEGFF.

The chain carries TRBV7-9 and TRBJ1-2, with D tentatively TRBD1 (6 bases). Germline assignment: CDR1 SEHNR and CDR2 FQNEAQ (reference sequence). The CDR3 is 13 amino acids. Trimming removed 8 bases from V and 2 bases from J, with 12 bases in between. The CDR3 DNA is TGTGCCAGCGGGGCGGGGGGCAACTATGGCTACACCTTC. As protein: CASGAGGNYGYTF.

CDR3 sequence (DNA): TGTGCCAGCAGCTCCCTGAGGTTCAATGAAAAACTGTTTTTT. Translating it yields CASSSLRFNEKLFF. V and J are TRBV7-9 and TRBJ1-4; no firm D call. The length of the CDR3 is 14 residues. CDR1 SEHNR and CDR2 FQNEAQ come from the germline V gene (reference sequence). Trimming pared 4 bases from V and 5 bases from J, leaving 11 bases between.

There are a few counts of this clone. CDR3 loop: CAISDLNQPQHF. The DNA of the CDR3 is TGTGCCATCAGTGACCTCAATCAGCCCCAGCATTTT. The chain carries TRBV10-3 and TRBJ1-5; D unresolved. The ends were cut back, 3 bases at V and 3 bases at J, with 3 bases in the middle. Germline loops: CDR1 ENHRY, CDR2 SYGVKD. CDR3 length: 12 residues.

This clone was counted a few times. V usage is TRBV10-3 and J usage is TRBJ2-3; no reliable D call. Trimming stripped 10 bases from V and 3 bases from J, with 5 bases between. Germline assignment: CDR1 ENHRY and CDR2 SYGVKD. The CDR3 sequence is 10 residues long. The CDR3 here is CATKTDTQYF. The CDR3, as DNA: TGTGCCACAAAAACAGATACGCAGTATTTT.

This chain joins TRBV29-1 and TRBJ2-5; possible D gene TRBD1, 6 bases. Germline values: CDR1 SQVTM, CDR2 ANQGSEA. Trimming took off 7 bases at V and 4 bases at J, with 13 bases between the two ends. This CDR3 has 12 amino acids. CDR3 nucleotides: TGCAGCGCCAGACAGGTCTTAGAGACCCAGTACTTC. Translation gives CSARQVLETQYF.

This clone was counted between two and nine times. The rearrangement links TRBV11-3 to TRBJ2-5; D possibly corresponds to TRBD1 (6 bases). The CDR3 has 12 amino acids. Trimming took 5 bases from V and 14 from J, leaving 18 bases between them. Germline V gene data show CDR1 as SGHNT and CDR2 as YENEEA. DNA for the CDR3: TGTGCCAGCAGCCCCGACCGGGACAAGTCCTACTTC. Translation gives CASSPDRDKSYF. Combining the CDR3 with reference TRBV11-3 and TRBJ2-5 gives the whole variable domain EAGVVQSPRYKIIEKKQPVAFWCNPISGHNTLYWYLQNLGQGPELLIRYENEEAVDDSQLPKDRFSAERLKGVDSTLKIQPAELGDSAVYLCASSPDRDKSYFGPGTRLLVL.

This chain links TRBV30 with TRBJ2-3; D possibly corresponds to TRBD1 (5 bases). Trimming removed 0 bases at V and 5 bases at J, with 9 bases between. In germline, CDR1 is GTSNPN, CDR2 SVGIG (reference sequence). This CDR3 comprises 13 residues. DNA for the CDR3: TGTGCCTGGAGTGTAGCAGGGCTAGATACGCAGTATTTT. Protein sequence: CAWSVAGLDTQYF.

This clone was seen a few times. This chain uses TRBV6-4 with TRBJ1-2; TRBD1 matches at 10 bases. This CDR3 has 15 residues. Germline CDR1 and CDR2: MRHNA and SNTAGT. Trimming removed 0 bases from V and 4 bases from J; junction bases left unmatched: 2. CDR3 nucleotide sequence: TGTGCCAGCAGTGACTCAGGACAGGGGGTCTATGGCTACACCTTC. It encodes CASSDSGQGVYGYTF.

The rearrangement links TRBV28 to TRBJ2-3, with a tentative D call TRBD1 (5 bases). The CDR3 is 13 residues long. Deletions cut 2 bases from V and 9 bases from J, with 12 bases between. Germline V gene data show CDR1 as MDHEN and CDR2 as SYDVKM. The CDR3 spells CASSLVQGPTQYF. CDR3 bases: TGTGCCAGCAGTTTAGTTCAGGGCCCCACGCAGTATTTT.

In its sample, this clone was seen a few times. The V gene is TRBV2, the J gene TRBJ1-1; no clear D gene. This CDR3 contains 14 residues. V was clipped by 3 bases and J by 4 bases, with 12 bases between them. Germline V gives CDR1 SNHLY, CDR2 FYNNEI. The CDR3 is CASSDGGPGTEAFF. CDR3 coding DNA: TGTGCCAGCAGTGATGGAGGGCCGGGCACTGAAGCTTTCTTT.

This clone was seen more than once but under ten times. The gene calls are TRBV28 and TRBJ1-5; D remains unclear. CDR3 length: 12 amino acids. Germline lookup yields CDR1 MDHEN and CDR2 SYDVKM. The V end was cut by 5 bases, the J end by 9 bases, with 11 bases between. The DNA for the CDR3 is TGTGCCAGCAGTCTGGAGAGCCGGCCCCAGCATTTT. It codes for CASSLESRPQHF.

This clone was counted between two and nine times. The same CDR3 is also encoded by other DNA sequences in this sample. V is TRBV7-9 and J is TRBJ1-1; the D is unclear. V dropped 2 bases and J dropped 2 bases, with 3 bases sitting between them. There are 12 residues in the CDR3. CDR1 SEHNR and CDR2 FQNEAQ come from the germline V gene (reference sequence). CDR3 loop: CASSLSNTEAFF. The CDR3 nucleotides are TGTGCCAGCAGCTTATCAAACACTGAAGCTTTCTTT.

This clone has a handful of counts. In nucleotides, the CDR3 is TGTGCCACAGGGACAGGCGTAGAGACCCAGTACTTC. It is translated as CATGTGVETQYF. The chain employs TRBV5-4 and TRBJ2-5, with 8 bases fitting TRBD1. This CDR3 is 12 amino acids long. V shed 9 bases, J shed 4 bases, and the junction held 5 bases outside the gene matches. Germline-derived CDR1 and CDR2 are SGHNT and YYREEE (reference sequence).

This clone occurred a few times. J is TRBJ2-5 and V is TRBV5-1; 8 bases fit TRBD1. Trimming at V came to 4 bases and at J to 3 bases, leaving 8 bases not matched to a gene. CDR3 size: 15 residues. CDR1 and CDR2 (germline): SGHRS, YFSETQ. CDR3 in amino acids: CASSPSPGQEETQYF. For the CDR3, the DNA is TGCGCCAGCAGCCCAAGTCCGGGACAGGAAGAGACCCAGTACTTC.

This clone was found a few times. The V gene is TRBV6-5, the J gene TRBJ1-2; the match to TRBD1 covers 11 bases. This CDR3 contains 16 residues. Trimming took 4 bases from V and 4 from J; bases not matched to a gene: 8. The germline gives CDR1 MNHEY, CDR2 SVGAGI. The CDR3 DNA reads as TGTGCCAGCAGTTCGCCCGGGACAGGGGGAGGCTATGGCTACACCTTC. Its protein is CASSSPGTGGGYGYTF.